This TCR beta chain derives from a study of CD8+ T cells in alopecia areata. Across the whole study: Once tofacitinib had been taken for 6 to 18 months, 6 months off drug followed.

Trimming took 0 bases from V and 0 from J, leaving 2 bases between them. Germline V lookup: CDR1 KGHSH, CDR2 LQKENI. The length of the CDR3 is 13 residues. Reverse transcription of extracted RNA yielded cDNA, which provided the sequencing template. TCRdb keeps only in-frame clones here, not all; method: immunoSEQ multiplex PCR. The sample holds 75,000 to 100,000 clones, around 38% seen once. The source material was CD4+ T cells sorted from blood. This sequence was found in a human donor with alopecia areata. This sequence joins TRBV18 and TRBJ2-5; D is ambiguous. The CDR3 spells CASSPPNQETQYF. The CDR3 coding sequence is TGTGCCAGCTCACCACCGAACCAAGAGACCCAGTACTTC.